These 15 T cell receptor beta chains were all obtained from the same sample, sequenced in a study of T cell repertoires in cytomegalovirus infection. For these TCRs, the target antigens are not known. TCRdb analysed the reads with MiXCR anew, one entry per CDR3 protein. The table includes some 940,000 distinct CDR3 sequences, roughly 31% detected once. Here the sequenced sample was cultured CD8+ T cells from PBMCs, taken from culture after CMV antigen stimulation. Receptors originate from a human donor in good health (CMV status not recorded). Some clones in this sample may be carry-over from other donors' samples.

The V gene is TRBV20-1, the J gene TRBJ2-7; a possible D gene is TRBD2 (6 bases). V gave up 3 bases and J gave up 0 bases, with 15 bases separating them. Germline V gene sequence: CDR1 DFQATT, CDR2 SNEGSKA (reference sequence). This CDR3 has 15 residues. CDR3 DNA: TGCAGTGCTAGTAGAACTAGCTACGGCTCCTACGAGCAGTACTTC. It specifies CSASRTSYGSYEQYF.

This clonotype was recorded many times. This chain uses TRBV6-1 with TRBJ1-6; 7 bases line up with TRBD1. Trimming at V came to 4 bases and at J to 8 bases, leaving 2 bases not matched to a gene. CDR3 length: 13 amino acids. Germline CDR1 is MNHNS and CDR2 is SASEGT. The CDR3 protein is CASSGDSHSPLHF. The DNA of the CDR3 is TGTGCCAGCAGTGGGGACAGTCATTCACCCCTCCACTTT.

The chain links TRBV12-3 or TRBV12-4 to TRBJ2-5; D not resolved. V gave up 3 bases and J gave up 5 bases, with 10 bases separating them. This CDR3 is built from 13 residues. The CDR3 region has the DNA TGTGCCAGCAGTTTGGGTCACTGGGAGACCCAGTACTTC. Its protein product is CASSLGHWETQYF.

This clonotype was counted many times. The chain couples TRBV6-5 to TRBJ2-7, with 8 positions matching TRBD1. The CDR3 extends over 15 amino acids. The V gene's germline CDR1 is MNHEY and CDR2 SVGAGI. J was trimmed by 4 bases and V by 2 bases; bases with no gene match: 7. DNA of the CDR3: TGTGCCAGCAGTTACGCCCAGGGGGCGAGATACGAGCAGTACTTC. Translation: CASSYAQGARYEQYF.

This clonotype showed up just a few times. The genes are TRBV7-9 and TRBJ2-1; D gene uncertain. The V gene lost 1 base and the J gene lost 7 bases, with 11 bases spanning the gap. Germline values: CDR1 SEHNR, CDR2 FQNEAQ (reference sequence). This CDR3 has 14 residues. CDR3 region: CASSLEWGGNEQFF. DNA for the CDR3: TGTGCCAGCAGCTTAGAATGGGGTGGGAATGAGCAGTTCTTC.

This clonotype was detected a few times. The gene calls are TRBV12-3 or TRBV12-4 and TRBJ2-1; 8 nucleotides align to TRBD2. V lost 6 bases to trimming and J lost 6 bases; unmatched junction nucleotides: 7. The CDR3 has 14 residues. CDR3: CASSQRGGRNEQFF. CDR3 DNA: TGTGCCAGCAGCCAACGGGGGGGGCGCAATGAGCAGTTCTTC.

V is TRBV7-9 and J is TRBJ1-2; D is unresolved. The CDR3 sequence is 16 residues long. Deletions cut 0 bases from V and 1 base from J, with 12 bases between. Per germline, CDR1 SEHNR and CDR2 FQNEAQ (reference sequence). The CDR3 region is CASSLASAGGNYGYTF. The CDR3 DNA reads as TGTGCCAGCAGCTTAGCTTCGGCCGGTGGTAACTATGGCTACACCTTC.

This clonotype was detected a few times. The CDR3 loop reads CASSLGQGASTEAFF. CDR3 in DNA: TGTGCCAGCAGCTTAGGACAGGGGGCCAGCACTGAAGCTTTCTTT. The chain has TRBV7-6 and TRBJ1-1; TRBD1 matches 10 bases. The CDR3 is 15 amino acids. V shed 1 base and J 4 bases; nucleotides not matched to a gene: 3. The V gene's germline CDR1 is SGHVS and CDR2 FNYEAQ.

The sample holds many counts of this clonotype. For the CDR3, the DNA is TGTGCCAGCAGCTTAGGGAGGCCGGTAGATACGCAGTATTTT. It specifies CASSLGRPVDTQYF. This chain connects TRBV7-2 to TRBJ2-3, with D maybe TRBD2 (5 bases). The V end lost 1 base, the J end lost 5 bases, and 10 bases lay between the germline ends. The CDR3 spans 14 residues. Germline-derived CDR1 and CDR2 are SGHTA and FQGNSA.

The chain links TRBV10-3 to TRBJ1-2; 7 bases agree with TRBD1. The CDR3 sequence is 14 residues long. Trimming removed 7 bases from V and 4 bases from J; junction bases left unmatched: 9. Germline V gives CDR1 ENHRY, CDR2 SYGVKD. As DNA, the CDR3 is TGTGCCATCAAGACGGACAGGCCTATCTATGGCTACACCTTC. This codes for CAIKTDRPIYGYTF.

J is TRBJ2-2 and V is TRBV7-8; maybe TRBD1 (6 bases). Germline V lookup: CDR1 SGHVS, CDR2 FQNEAQ. Trimming shortened V by 5 bases and J by 4 bases, and 17 bases separated the two germline ends. This CDR3 is 16 amino acids long. The CDR3 nucleotides are TGTGCCAGCAGCCCCACAGGGAGCCCGGTCACCGGGGAGCTGTTTTTT. Encoded protein: CASSPTGSPVTGELFF.

V usage is TRBV7-4 and J usage is TRBJ2-1; 8 bases fit TRBD1. The CDR3 consists of 15 residues. Germline values: CDR1 SGHVT, CDR2 SQSDAQ. The V and J ends lost 5 bases and 8 bases, in that order; junction bases with no gene match: 11. The CDR3 bases are TGTGCCAGCAGCCCCTCCAGCAGGGGGCCCTATGAGCAGTTCTTC. It yields the protein CASSPSSRGPYEQFF. Full variable domain (missing parts from reference TRBV7-4 and TRBJ2-1): GAGVSQSPRYKVAKRGRDVALRCDSISGHVTLYWYRQTLGQGSEVLTYSQSDAQRDKSGRPSGRFSAERPERSVSTLKIQRTEQGDSAVYLCASSPSSRGPYEQFFGPGTRLTVL.

In DNA form, the CDR3 reads TGTGCCAGCAGCGAGAGGGACAACTATGGCTACACCTTC. Its translation is CASSERDNYGYTF. The chain uses TRBV9 and TRBJ1-2; a possible D gene is TRBD1 (5 bases). Per the germline V gene, CDR1 is SGDLS and CDR2 is YYNGEE. V dropped 3 bases and J dropped 2 bases, with 8 bases sitting between them. The CDR3 loop spans 13 amino acids.

This clonotype came up many times. J is TRBJ2-3 and V is TRBV7-9, with 10 positions matching TRBD2. The CDR3 covers 15 residues. Germline CDR1 and CDR2: SEHNR and FQNEAQ (reference sequence). The ends lost 6 bases at V and 5 bases at J; junction bases unmatched: 8. The CDR3: CASSLGTSEGDTQYF. The CDR3 DNA sequence: TGTGCCAGCAGTCTTGGGACTAGCGAGGGAGATACGCAGTATTTT.

This clonotype was picked up one time. The chain links TRBV13 to TRBJ2-7, with TRBD1 matching over 7 bases. The V and J ends lost 4 bases and 1 base, in that order; junction bases with no gene match: 7. The CDR3 has 15 residues. The germline V gene encodes CDR1 PRHDT and CDR2 FYEKMQ (reference sequence). The CDR3: CASSSPLDRSYEQYF. The CDR3 nucleotides read TGTGCCAGCAGCTCCCCCCTGGACAGGTCCTACGAGCAGTACTTC.